These 7 T cell receptor beta chains were sequenced from one sample in a study of blood T cell repertoires in COVID-19 (dated by TCRdb to between 2020 and 2021). Libraries were built with the immunoSEQ multiplex PCR assay. The table comes from immuneACCESS by way of TCRdb, which keeps in-frame sequences with V and J called. Part of the clones is missing from these tables; in studies checked, under half for an unresolved V gene and the rest for unknown reasons. Within this sample are about 36,000 clones, with 85% of them counted one time only. The ten largest clonotypes hold roughly an eighth of the sample. Sequencing used peripheral blood. These receptors were collected from a human donor in a cohort sampled during active COVID-19.

This clone occurred once. The chain uses TRBV25-1 and TRBJ2-7; the D gene is possibly TRBD1 (6 bases). Trimming pared 1 base from V and 7 bases from J, leaving 17 bases between. Germline CDR1 is MGHDK and CDR2 is SYGVNS. CDR3 length: 15 amino acids. In DNA, the CDR3 is TGTGCCAGCAGTGAATCAAACAGGGATAGGGGAGAGCAGTACTTC. Its translation is CASSESNRDRGEQYF.

This chain joins TRBV4-2 and TRBJ1-1; 8 bases are a match to TRBD1. The CDR3 contains 14 residues. J was trimmed by 11 bases and V by 1 base; bases with no gene match: 9. Looked up from germline, CDR1 is LGHNA and CDR2 is YNFKEQ. The CDR3 is CASSQGYRGAGAFF. CDR3 coding DNA: TGTGCCAGCAGCCAAGGATACAGGGGGGCCGGGGCTTTCTTT.

This clone was observed a single time. This chain connects TRBV28 to TRBJ2-7, with a possible D match to TRBD1 (5 bases). CDR3 length equals 12 residues. Per germline, CDR1 MDHEN and CDR2 SYDVKM. V was pared by 6 bases and J by 2 bases, with 8 bases between. CDR3 DNA sequence: TGTGCCAGCAGCCCCAGGGCCTACGAGCAGTACTTC. Its translation: CASSPRAYEQYF.

The chain links TRBV11-2 to TRBJ1-2; D unclear. Trimming pared 0 bases from V and 3 bases from J, leaving 11 bases between. CDR3 size: 15 residues. Germline lookup yields CDR1 SGHAT and CDR2 FQNNGV. The DNA for the CDR3 is TGTGCCAGCAGCTTAGATCCAGGCCAGGACTATGGCTACACCTTC. Translation: CASSLDPGQDYGYTF.

This chain joins TRBV4-1 and TRBJ1-6; 7 bases are shared with TRBD1. CDR1 is MGHRA and CDR2 is YSYEKL in the germline V gene. This CDR3 has 14 amino acids. Losses at the gene ends were 6 bases for V and 4 bases for J; bases not matched to a gene: 3. CDR3 protein: CASSSTGYNSPLHF. Here the CDR3 DNA reads TGCGCCAGCAGTTCGACAGGGTATAATTCACCCCTCCACTTT.

As DNA, the CDR3 is TGTGCCAGCAGAACCGACAGGGTAAATAATTCACCCCTCCACTTT. This sequence encodes CASRTDRVNNSPLHF. The chain recombines TRBV6-5 with TRBJ1-6; 7 bases map to TRBD1. Looked up from germline, CDR1 is MNHEY and CDR2 is SVGAGI. The length of the CDR3 is 15 residues. Trimming at V came to 6 bases and at J to 5 bases, leaving 7 bases not matched to a gene.

This chain joins TRBV10-1 and TRBJ2-7; the D gene is possibly TRBD2 (5 bases). The length of the CDR3 is 15 residues. Trimming stripped 3 bases from V and 6 bases from J, with 18 bases between. Germline CDR1 is WNHNN and CDR2 is SYGVQD (reference sequence). Written as DNA, the CDR3 is TGCGCCAGCAGTGATCTCCCGTATGACCGGGGCGAGCAGTACTTC. Translating it yields CASSDLPYDRGEQYF.